The T cell receptor (beta chain) under discussion was sequenced for a study of cytomegalovirus exposure and HLA in healthy donors (dated by TCRdb to between 2016 and 2019). For the wider study: An earlier analysis of roughly 630 of the donors reported more than 250 Gb of sequence data and about 100 million unique TCR beta sequences from roughly 180 million T cells. To study patterns of TCR occurrence, a later analysis re-analyzed previously published TCR beta repertoires from under 750 donors and added high-resolution HLA genotyping. Using immunosequencing, the study profiled T cell repertoires from about 620 subjects and related those repertoires to cytomegalovirus serostatus. Besides the first cohort of roughly 640 subjects, a separate validation cohort made up of roughly 120 different subjects was used. Alongside the repertoire data, information on donor age, sex, ethnicity and CMV serostatus was compiled. An earlier analysis of roughly 600 of the donors used high-throughput TCR beta sequencing to judge whether each TCR beta V gene segment behaved as functional or pseudogenic. Of the 398 genotyped donors, over 65% fell in the genetic ancestry cluster associated with self-reported Caucasian donors. The number of typed donors differed by locus: about 620-640 for A, B, C, DRB1 and DQB1; 500 to 550 for DQA1; over 600 for DPA1; and 450 to 480 for DPB1. A later genetic analysis used genome-wide SNP genotypes for about 65% of the roughly 670 donors, treating that subset as a discovery cohort. Roughly five DR-DQ haplotypes were handled as single units for association and clustering because linkage in the cohort was strong. An early release covering about 600 HLA-typed donors comprised approximately 290 gigabases of sequencing data and around 80 million unique TCR sequences. Every repertoire in the discovery cohort had been generated on one and the same sequencing platform. Class I and class II HLA loci were covered by the typing at four-digit resolution. The study aimed to test whether cataloging public T cell receptors could reveal signatures of past pathogen exposure. Among around 400 genotyped donors of the cohort, an average of roughly 230,000 unique TCR beta nucleotide sequences was sequenced per donor, of which roughly 17% were non-productive. To predict cytomegalovirus infection status, the study combined high-throughput TCR immunosequencing, statistical association of individual TCRs with disease status, and machine learning. The later analysis used no new phenotypic data to find candidate immune exposures, relying instead on TCR beta sequences and their occurrence across donors.

Libraries were constructed by the immunoSEQ multiplex PCR assay. For the multiplex PCR, a mixture combining 60 forward primers for TCR Vbeta segments and 13 reverse primers for TCR Jbeta segments was used. Amplification of the CDR3 region of rearranged TCR beta genes was performed with a multiplex PCR assay on genomic DNA. The amplified TCR beta libraries were sequenced on the Illumina HiSeq System as 87-base-pair reads. Per the authors' processing: In a later analysis, around 80 million unique TCR beta chains were counted across the roughly 610 repertoires, and roughly 11 million of these chains were shared by at least two donors. Raw reads were error-corrected and collapsed into unique sequences with a nearest-neighbor algorithm that merged closely related sequences to remove PCR and sequencing errors. To assign V, D and J gene segments, CDR3 sequences were aligned to IMGT reference sequences. For a sequence to be retained, a match of at least six nucleotides to both a V gene segment and a J gene segment was required. Rearrangements were classified as productive when the CDR3 lacked stop codons and remained in frame with V and J, and all other rearrangements were classified as non-productive. Following IMGT convention, CDR3 was defined as the stretch from the second conserved V-encoded cysteine up to the conserved J-encoded phenylalanine. The earlier analysis of some 600 of the donors excluded sequences that lacked an unambiguous match to a single V gene segment. In an earlier analysis of 500 to 750 of the donors, V segments were called functional above 56.7% productive rearrangements and were called segregating when the between-donor standard deviation exceeded 5%. To diagnose cytomegalovirus status from the catalog of TCR beta chain sequences, a statistical classification framework was built. A later analysis assigned V and J genes by comparing TCR nucleotide sequences with IMGT/GENE-DB human TR gene sequences. Using the TCRdist pipeline, a later analysis assigned CDR3 sequences along with most-parsimonious VDJ recombination scenarios. In a later analysis, each TCR beta chain was defined by its CDR3 amino acid sequence together with its V-gene family, and reads lacking a unique V-gene family were excluded. As a way to deal with suspected cross-contamination and a sequencing artifact, a later analysis dropped more than 500 nucleotide sequences that were highly shared and had low generation probability. In a later analysis, a clonal expansion index was calculated for each public chain from normalized within-repertoire ranks of inferred template counts. Generation probabilities in a later analysis came from a VDJ recombination model fitted to out-of-frame rearrangements, and those results were checked against IGoR. Hypergeometric tests were used in a later analysis to score TCR-TCR, TCR-HLA and TCR-CMV co-occurrence, with a repertoire-size bias correction applied to the TCR pairs. To estimate false discovery rates, a later analysis permuted the HLA or CMV assignments 20 times. In a later analysis, co-occurring TCRs were grouped using DBSCAN, and TCRdist sequence similarity was added for clustering within HLA-allele-positive subsets. Repertoires with fewer than 30,000 or more than 120,000 public chains, plus five repertoires with anomalous nucleotide sharing, were excluded from co-occurrence clustering. TCRdb carries this immuneACCESS record with in-frame sequences only. Its versions omit some clonotypes, under half of them owing to an unresolved V gene in the studies checked, with the rest unexplained. V, J and clone size derive from that table, while D and trimming were established from the DNA sequence. Counted in this sample were approximately 170,000 clones; about 81% of them appeared once. The ten largest clones add up to approximately 4.8% of the sample.

The study at large found these results: Correlated functional status among segregating V segments might reflect linkage disequilibrium, but an unknown experimental factor could not be ruled out. In an earlier analysis of fewer than 700 of the donors, most TCR beta V segments appeared in productive rearrangements about 87% or about 30% of the time, broadly matching IMGT annotations. Roughly uniform sequencing depth across donors was assumed in presence/absence analyses, although this assumption may not hold. Across donors, most TCR sequences were observed very rarely, whereas some public TCRs were present in many individuals. Assigning TCR associations to individual alleles was difficult when HLA alleles, especially DR and DQ, strongly co-occurred. In a later analysis, the rate of TCR association differed among HLA loci, with DRB1 alleles having the most associated TCRs and HLA-C alleles having the fewest. A further reported finding was that TCR beta sequences accurately predicted the HLA-A and HLA-B alleles for most subjects in the first cohort. The earlier analysis of about 600 of the donors excluded seventeen rarely observed V segments, including chromosome 9 orphons, because counts were too low. V-gene and J-gene trimming of TCR beta chains was associated with a missense DCLRE1C variant in a later genetic analysis, and the association was replicated in an independent cohort. The 87-base-pair reads could not distinguish some IMGT-functional V segments, including TRBV6-2 and TRBV6-3, so those segments were excluded. The study gave a list of under 200 TCR beta chains associated with cytomegalovirus. Compared with the approximately 720-donor mean, donors in an Asian-associated ancestry cluster had fewer N-insertions in productive TCRs, according to a later genetic analysis. Immune exposure information for the cohort was limited to CMV serostatus. The classifier was reported to diagnose cytomegalovirus status with high specificity and sensitivity in both the original and validation cohorts. In a later analysis, several top co-occurrence clusters were reported to appear linked to parvovirus B19, influenza, CMV and Epstein-Barr virus. In vitro tests confirmed that a few of the cytomegalovirus-associated TCR beta chains recognize cytomegalovirus antigens. In a later analysis, over 15,000 TCR beta sequences were associated with specific HLA alleles at a false discovery rate of 0.05. The authors suggested that the approach could potentially be extended to other disease states and immunological phenotypes. Compared with equally common non-associated chains, HLA-associated TCR beta chains in a later analysis were more clonally expanded and had lower generation probabilities. A cluster of highly shared sequence variants was judged likely to represent a technical artifact of the sequencing pipeline. Because HLA typing was unavailable for some donors at each locus, only the typed subset was used in association tests. According to a later analysis, most CMV-associated TCR beta chains appeared to be HLA-restricted, and the HLA associations seemed to be driven largely by CMV exposure. Only TCR beta chains were sequenced in this cohort, and the absence of alpha or paired-chain data limited detectable features.

Germline trimming: 3 bases from V, 3 bases from J; junction bases outside gene matches: 2. CDR1 and CDR2 are read off the germline V gene (reference sequence) as SEHNR and FQNEAQ. From the cysteine through the phenylalanine, the CDR3 covers 14 amino acids. Solely the CDR3 DNA is kept, with 42 bases framed from the first base. Worth noting for this clone: Its antigen is not yet known. No much larger clone is present one base from it, and per-base qualities are unavailable.

In total, more than 500 healthy bone marrow donors made up the cohort. At the time of sampling, all cohort members were nominally healthy, though unrecorded immune exposures were likely present. The donor was CMV seropositive and belonged to the group of over 250 seropositive cohort members. A peripheral blood sample was provided by each donor, and peripheral blood mononuclear cells were used for TCR beta sequencing. The Qiagen DNeasy Blood Extraction Kit was used to extract genomic DNA from the blood cell samples. The chain joins TRBV7-9 to TRBJ1-2; TRBD1 aligns with 9 central bases. The sample comprised PBMCs. This receptor was taken from a man aged 25 to 40 in good health and CMV-seropositive. The bases read TGTGCCAGCAGCTTGACAGGGGGTTACTATGGCTACACCTTC. This yields the protein CASSLTGGYYGYTF. The full variable domain, with segments outside the CDR3 supplied by the reference TRBV7-9 and TRBJ1-2 proteins, appears as DTGVSQNPRHKITKRGQNVTFRCDPISEHNRLYWYRQTLGQGPEFLTYFQNEAQLEKSRLLSDRFSAERPKGSFSTLEIQRTEQGDSAMYLCASSLTGGYYGYTFGSGTRLTVV.